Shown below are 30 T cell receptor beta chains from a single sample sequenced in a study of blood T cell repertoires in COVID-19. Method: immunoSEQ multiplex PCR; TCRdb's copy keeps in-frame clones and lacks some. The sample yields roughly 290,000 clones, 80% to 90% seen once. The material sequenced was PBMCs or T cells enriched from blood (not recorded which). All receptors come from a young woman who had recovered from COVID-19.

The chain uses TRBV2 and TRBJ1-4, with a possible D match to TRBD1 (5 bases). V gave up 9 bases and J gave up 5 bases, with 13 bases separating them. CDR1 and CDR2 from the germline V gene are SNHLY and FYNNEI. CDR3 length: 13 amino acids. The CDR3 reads CASPRGENEKLFF. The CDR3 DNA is TGTGCCAGTCCCCGGGGGGAGAATGAAAAACTGTTTTTT.

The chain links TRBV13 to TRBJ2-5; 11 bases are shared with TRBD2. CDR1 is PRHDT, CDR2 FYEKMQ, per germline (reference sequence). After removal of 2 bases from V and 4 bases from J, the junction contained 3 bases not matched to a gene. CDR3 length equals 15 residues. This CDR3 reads CASSLRTSGPETQYF. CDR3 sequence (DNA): TGTGCCAGCAGCTTAAGGACTAGCGGGCCAGAGACCCAGTACTTC.

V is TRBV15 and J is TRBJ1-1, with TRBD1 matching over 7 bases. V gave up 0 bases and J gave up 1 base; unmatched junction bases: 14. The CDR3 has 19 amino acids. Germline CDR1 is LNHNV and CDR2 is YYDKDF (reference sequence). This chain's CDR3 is CATSRDLPLTGTENTEAFF. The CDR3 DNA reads TGTGCCACCAGCAGAGATTTACCCCTCACCGGGACAGAGAACACTGAAGCTTTCTTT. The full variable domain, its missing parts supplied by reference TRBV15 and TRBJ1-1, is DAMVIQNPRYQVTQFGKPVTLSCSQTLNHNVMYWYQQKSSQAPKLLFHYYDKDFNNEADTPDNFQSRRPNTSFCFLDIRSPGLGDTAMYLCATSRDLPLTGTENTEAFFGQGTRLTVV.

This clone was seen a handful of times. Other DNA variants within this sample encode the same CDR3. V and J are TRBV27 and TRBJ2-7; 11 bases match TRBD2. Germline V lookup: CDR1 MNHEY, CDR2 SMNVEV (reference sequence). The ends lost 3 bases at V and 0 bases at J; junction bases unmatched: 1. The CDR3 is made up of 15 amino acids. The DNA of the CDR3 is TGTGCCAGCAGTTTGGGGACTAGCGGCTCCTACGAGCAGTACTTC. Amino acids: CASSLGTSGSYEQYF.

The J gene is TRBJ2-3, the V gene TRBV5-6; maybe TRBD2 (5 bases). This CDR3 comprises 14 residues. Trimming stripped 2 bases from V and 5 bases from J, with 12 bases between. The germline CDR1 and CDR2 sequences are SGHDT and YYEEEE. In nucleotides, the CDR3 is TGTGCCAGCAGCTTTATAACTAGTTTAGATACGCAGTATTTT. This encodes CASSFITSLDTQYF.

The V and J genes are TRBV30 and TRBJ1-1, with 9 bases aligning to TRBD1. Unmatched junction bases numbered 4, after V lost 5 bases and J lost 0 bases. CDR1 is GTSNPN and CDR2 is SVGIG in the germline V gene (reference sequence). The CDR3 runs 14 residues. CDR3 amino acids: CAWYRGRMNTEAFF. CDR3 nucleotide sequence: TGTGCCTGGTACAGGGGGCGGATGAACACTGAAGCTTTCTTT.

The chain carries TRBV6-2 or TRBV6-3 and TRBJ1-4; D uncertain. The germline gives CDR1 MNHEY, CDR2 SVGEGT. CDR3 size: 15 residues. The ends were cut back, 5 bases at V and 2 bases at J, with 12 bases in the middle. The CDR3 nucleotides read TGTGCCAGCAGTAATCTCAGAGGGACTAATGAAAAACTGTTTTTT. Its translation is CASSNLRGTNEKLFF.

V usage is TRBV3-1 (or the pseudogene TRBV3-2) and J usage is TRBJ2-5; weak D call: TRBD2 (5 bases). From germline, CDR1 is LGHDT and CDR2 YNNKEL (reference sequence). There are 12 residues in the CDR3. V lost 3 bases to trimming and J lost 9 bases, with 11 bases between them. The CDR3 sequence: CASSHGESSQYF. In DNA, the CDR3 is TGTGCCAGCAGCCACGGGGAGTCGTCCCAGTACTTC.

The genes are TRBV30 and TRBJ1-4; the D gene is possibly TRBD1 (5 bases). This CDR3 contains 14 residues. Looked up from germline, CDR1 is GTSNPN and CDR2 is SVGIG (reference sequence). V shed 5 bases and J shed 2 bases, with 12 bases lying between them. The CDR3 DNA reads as TGTGCCTGGGGCCAGCAGGGCACTAATGAAAAACTGTTTTTT. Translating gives CAWGQQGTNEKLFF.

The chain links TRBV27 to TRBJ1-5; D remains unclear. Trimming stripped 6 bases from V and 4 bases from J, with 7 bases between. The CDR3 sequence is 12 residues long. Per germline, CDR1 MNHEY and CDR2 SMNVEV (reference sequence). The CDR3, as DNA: TGTGCCAGCAGAACCGGTAATCAGCCCCAGCATTTT. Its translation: CASRTGNQPQHF.

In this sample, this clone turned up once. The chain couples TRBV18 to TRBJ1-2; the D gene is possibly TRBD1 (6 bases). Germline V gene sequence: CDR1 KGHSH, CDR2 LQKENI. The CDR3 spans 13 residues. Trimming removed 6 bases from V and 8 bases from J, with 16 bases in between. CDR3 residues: CASSRDRTGGYTF. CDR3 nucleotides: TGTGCCAGCTCCCGCGACAGGACTGGCGGCTACACCTTC.

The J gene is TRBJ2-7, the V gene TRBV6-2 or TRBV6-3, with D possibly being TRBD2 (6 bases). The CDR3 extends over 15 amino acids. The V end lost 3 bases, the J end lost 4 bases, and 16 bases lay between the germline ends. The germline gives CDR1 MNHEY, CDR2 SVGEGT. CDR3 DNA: TGTGCCAGCAGTTATCCCGGGGGAAGAATTTACGAGCAGTACTTC. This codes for CASSYPGGRIYEQYF.

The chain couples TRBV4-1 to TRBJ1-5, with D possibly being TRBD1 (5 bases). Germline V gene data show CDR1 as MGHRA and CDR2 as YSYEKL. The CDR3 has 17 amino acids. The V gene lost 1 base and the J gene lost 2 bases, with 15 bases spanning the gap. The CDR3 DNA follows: TGCGCCAGCAGCCAAGGGACGGGGGGAGGAGGCAATCAGCCCCAGCATTTT. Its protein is CASSQGTGGGGNQPQHF.

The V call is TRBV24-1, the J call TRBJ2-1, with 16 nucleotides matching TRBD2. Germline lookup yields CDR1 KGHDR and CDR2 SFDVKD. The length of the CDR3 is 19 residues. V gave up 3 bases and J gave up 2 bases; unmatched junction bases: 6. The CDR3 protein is CATSDLPGLAGGPYNEQFF. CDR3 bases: TGTGCCACCAGTGATCTACCGGGACTAGCGGGAGGGCCCTACAATGAGCAGTTCTTC.

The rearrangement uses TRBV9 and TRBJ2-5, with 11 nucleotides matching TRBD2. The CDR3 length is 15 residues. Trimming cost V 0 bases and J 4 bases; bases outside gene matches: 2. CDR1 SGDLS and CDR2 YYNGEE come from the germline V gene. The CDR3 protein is CASSVVAGGPETQYF. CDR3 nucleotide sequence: TGTGCCAGCAGCGTAGTAGCGGGGGGGCCAGAGACCCAGTACTTC.

The CDR3 DNA is TGTGCCAGCACTCCACGTTTTACAGGGAACACCTACGAGCAGTACTTC. Translated: CASTPRFTGNTYEQYF. The chain combines TRBV27 with TRBJ2-7, with D perhaps TRBD1 (6 bases). Germline V CDR1 and CDR2: MNHEY, SMNVEV (reference sequence). Trimming shortened V by 7 bases and J by 2 bases, and 21 bases separated the two germline ends. CDR3 size: 16 residues.

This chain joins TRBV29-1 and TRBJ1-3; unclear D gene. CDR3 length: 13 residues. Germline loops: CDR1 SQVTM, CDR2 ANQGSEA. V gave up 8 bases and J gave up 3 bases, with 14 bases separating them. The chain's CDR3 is CSTRSRYGNTIYF. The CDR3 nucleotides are TGCAGCACCCGATCCAGATATGGAAACACCATATATTTT. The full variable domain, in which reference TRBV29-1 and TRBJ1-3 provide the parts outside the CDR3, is SAVISQKPSRDICQRGTSLTIQCQVDSQVTMMFWYRQQPGQSLTLIATANQGSEATYESGFVIDKFPISRPNLTFSTLTVSNMSPEDSSIYLCSTRSRYGNTIYFGEGSWLTVV.

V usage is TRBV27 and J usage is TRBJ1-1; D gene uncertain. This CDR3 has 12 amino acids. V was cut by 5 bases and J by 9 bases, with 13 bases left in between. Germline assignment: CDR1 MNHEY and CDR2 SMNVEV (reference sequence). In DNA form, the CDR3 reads TGTGCCAGCAGTCACCCCGGAGACCAAGCTTTCTTT. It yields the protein CASSHPGDQAFF.

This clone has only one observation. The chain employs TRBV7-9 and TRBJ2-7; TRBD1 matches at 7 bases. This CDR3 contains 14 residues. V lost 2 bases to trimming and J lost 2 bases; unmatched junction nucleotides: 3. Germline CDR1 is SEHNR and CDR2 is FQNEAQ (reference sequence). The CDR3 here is CASSLPTGTYEQYF. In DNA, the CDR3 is TGTGCCAGCAGCTTACCGACAGGGACCTACGAGCAGTACTTC.

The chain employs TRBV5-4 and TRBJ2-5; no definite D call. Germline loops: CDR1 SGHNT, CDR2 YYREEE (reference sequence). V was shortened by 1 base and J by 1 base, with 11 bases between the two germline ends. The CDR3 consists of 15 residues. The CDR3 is CASSLMSLAQETQYF. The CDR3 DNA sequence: TGTGCCAGCAGCTTGATGTCCTTAGCCCAAGAGACCCAGTACTTC.

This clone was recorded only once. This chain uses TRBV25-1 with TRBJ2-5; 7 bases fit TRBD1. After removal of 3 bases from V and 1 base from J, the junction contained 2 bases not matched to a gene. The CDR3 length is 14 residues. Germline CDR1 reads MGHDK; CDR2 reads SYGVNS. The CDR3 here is CASSETGIQETQYF. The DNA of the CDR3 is TGTGCCAGCAGTGAGACAGGGATCCAAGAGACCCAGTACTTC. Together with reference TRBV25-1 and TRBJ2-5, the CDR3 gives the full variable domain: EADIYQTPRYLVIGTGKKITLECSQTMGHDKMYWYQQDPGMELHLIHYSYGVNSTEKGDLSSESTVSRIRTEHFPLTLESARPSHTSQYLCASSETGIQETQYFGPGTRLLVL.

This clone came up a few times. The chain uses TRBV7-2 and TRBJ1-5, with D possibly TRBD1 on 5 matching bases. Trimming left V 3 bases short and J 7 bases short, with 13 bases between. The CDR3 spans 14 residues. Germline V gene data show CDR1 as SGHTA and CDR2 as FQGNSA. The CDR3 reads CASSFLQGGQPQHF. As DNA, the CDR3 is TGTGCCAGCAGCTTCCTCCAGGGTGGCCAGCCCCAGCATTTT.

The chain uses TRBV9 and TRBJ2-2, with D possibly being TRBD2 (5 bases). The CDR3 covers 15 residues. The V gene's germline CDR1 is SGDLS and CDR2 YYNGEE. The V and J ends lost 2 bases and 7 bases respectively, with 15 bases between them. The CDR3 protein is CASSVQEALGGELFF. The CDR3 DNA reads TGTGCCAGCAGCGTTCAGGAGGCCTTGGGCGGGGAGCTGTTTTTT. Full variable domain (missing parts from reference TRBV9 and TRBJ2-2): DSGVTQTPKHLITATGQRVTLRCSPRSGDLSVYWYQQSLDQGLQFLIQYYNGEERAKGNILERFSAQQFPDLHSELNLSSLELGDSALYFCASSVQEALGGELFFGEGSRLTVL.

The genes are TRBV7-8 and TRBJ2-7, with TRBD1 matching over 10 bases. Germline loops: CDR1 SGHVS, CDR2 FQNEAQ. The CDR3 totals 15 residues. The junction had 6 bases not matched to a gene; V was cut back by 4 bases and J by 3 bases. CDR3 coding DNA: TGTGCCAGCAGCTATGGGACAGGGGCAGTCTACGAGCAGTACTTC. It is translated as CASSYGTGAVYEQYF.

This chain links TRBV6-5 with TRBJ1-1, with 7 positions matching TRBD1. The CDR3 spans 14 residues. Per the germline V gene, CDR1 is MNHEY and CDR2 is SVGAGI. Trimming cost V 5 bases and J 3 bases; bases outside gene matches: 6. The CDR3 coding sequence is TGTGCCAGCAGTACTTGGACAGGTGACACTGAAGCTTTCTTT. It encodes CASSTWTGDTEAFF.

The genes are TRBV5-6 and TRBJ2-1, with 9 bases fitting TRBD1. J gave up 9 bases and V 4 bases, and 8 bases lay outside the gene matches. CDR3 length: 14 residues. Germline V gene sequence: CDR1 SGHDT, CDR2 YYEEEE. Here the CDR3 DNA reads TGTGCCAGCAGCACCGGGACAGGGTCAAGTGAGCAGTTCTTC. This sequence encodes CASSTGTGSSEQFF.

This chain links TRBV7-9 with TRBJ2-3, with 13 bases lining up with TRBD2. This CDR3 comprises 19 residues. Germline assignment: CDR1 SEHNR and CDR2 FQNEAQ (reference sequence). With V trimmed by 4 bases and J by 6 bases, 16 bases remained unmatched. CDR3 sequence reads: CASSSLYRLAGGPPDTQYF. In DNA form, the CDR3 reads TGTGCCAGCAGCTCCTTATACCGACTAGCGGGGGGCCCTCCGGATACGCAGTATTTT. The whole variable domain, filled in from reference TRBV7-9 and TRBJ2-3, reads DTGVSQNPRHKITKRGQNVTFRCDPISEHNRLYWYRQTLGQGPEFLTYFQNEAQLEKSRLLSDRFSAERPKGSFSTLEIQRTEQGDSAMYLCASSSLYRLAGGPPDTQYFGPGTRLTVL.

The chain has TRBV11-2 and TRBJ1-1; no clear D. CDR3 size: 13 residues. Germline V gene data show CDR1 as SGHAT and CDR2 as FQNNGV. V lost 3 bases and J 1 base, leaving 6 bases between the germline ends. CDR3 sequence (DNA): TGTGCCAGCAGCTTCCAGTGGAACACTGAAGCTTTCTTT. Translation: CASSFQWNTEAFF.

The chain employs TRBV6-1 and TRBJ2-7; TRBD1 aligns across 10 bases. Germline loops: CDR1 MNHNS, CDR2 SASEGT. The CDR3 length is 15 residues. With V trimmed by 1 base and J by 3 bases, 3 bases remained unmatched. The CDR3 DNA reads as TGTGCCAGCAGTGAAGGAGGGACAGGGGTCTACGAGCAGTACTTC. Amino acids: CASSEGGTGVYEQYF.

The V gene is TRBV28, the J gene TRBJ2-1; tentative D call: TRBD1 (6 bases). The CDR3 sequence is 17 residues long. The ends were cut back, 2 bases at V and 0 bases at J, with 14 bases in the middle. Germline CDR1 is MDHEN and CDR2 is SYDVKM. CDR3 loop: CASSLKDRGNSYNEQFF. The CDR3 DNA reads TGTGCCAGCAGTTTAAAGGACAGAGGAAACTCCTACAATGAGCAGTTCTTC.